Each of the 6 T cell receptor beta chains below was sequenced from the same sample in a study of T cells in Graves' hyperthyroidism and ophthalmopathy. The source material, RNA transcripts, was used to amplify TCR beta CDR3 regions. The HTBI primer set drove a first-round RT-PCR of the TCR CDR3. Using its own MiXCR run on the multiplex PCR reads, TCRdb lists one record per CDR3 protein. The sample lists hundreds of thousands of distinct CDR3 sequences, about 14% occurring once. Sample: blood. Receptors originate from a woman between 25 and 40 years old with Graves' hyperthyroidism that later progressed to Graves' ophthalmopathy.

This clonotype was recorded a few times. The chain links TRBV7-2 to TRBJ2-1; D remains unclear. There are 15 residues in the CDR3. Trimming cost V 3 bases and J 0 bases, with 9 bases left between them. Germline CDR1 and CDR2: SGHTA and FQGNSA. The CDR3 sequence: CASSFGMSSYNEQFF. The CDR3 DNA reads TGTGCCAGCAGCTTCGGCATGAGCTCCTACAATGAGCAGTTCTTC.

The table lists this clonotype with many counts. A much larger clonotype is one base distant, so this may be a read error. This chain links TRBV11-2 with TRBJ2-7; D is uncertain. Germline V gene data show CDR1 as SGHAT and CDR2 as FQNNGV. The CDR3 runs to 13 residues. In DNA, the CDR3 is TGTACCAGCAGCTTAGGGCAGATCTACGAGCAGTACTTC. It yields the protein CTSSLGQIYEQYF.

This clonotype was seen at least ten times. The chain uses TRBV30 and TRBJ2-1; D is undetermined. V was shortened by 1 base and J by 6 bases, with 10 bases between the two germline ends. The germline V gene encodes CDR1 GTSNPN and CDR2 SVGIG (reference sequence). The CDR3 sequence is 13 residues long. The CDR3 reads CAWSGNTLNEQFF. CDR3 in DNA: TGTGCCTGGAGTGGAAATACCCTCAATGAGCAGTTCTTC.

This clonotype was picked up many times. The chain uses TRBV6-1 and TRBJ1-1; no reliable D call. The germline V and J ends were trimmed by 5 bases and 0 bases, with 10 bases remaining between them. Per the germline V gene, CDR1 is MNHNS and CDR2 is SASEGT. The CDR3 has 14 residues. The CDR3 nucleotides are TGTGCCAGCAGTCCGATGAATTTGAACACTGAAGCTTTCTTT. It is translated as CASSPMNLNTEAFF.

The table lists this clonotype with many counts. The rearrangement links TRBV20-1 to TRBJ2-2, with 10 bases matching TRBD2. V trimming: 8 bases; J trimming: 0 bases; junction bases outside the gene matches: 3. The CDR3 is made up of 14 amino acids. From germline, CDR1 is DFQATT and CDR2 SNEGSKA (reference sequence). The CDR3 DNA is TGCAGTACCGGACTAGCGGCGAACACCGGGGAGCTGTTTTTT. It translates to CSTGLAANTGELFF.

This clonotype has a count of ten or more. The chain has TRBV2 and TRBJ2-1; D remains unclear. Germline CDR1 reads SNHLY; CDR2 reads FYNNEI. The ends were cut back, 8 bases at V and 5 bases at J, with 10 bases in the middle. This CDR3 region has 12 residues. CDR3 protein: CASPRTNNEQFF. The CDR3 DNA is TGTGCCAGCCCGCGCACAAACAATGAGCAGTTCTTC.